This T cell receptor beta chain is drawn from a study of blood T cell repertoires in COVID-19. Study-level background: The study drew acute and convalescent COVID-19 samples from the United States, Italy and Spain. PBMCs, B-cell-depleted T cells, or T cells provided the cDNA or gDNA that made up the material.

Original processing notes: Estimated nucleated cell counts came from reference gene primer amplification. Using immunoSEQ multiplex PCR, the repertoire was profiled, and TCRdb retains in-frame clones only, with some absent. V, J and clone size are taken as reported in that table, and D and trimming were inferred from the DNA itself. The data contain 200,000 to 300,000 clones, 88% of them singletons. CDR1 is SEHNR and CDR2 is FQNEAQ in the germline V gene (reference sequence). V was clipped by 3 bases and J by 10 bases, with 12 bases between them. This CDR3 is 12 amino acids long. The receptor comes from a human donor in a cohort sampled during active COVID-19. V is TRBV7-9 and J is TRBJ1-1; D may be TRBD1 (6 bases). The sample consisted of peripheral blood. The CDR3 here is CASSLPRGSAFF. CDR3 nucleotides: TGTGCCAGCAGCTTGCCCAGGGGATCAGCTTTCTTT.